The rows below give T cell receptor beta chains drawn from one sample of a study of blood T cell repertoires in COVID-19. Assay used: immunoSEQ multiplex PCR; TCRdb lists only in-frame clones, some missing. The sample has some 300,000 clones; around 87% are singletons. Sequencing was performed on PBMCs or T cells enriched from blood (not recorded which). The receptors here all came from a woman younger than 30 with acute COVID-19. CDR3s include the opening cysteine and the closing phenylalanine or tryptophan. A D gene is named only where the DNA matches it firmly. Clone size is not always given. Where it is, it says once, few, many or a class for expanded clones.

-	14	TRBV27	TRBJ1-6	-	TGTGCCAGCAGCTACAACGGGTGGAATTCACCCCTCCACTTT	CASSYNGWNSPLHF
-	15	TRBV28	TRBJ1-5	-	TGTGCCAGCAGTTTCCCAGACAGGTCCAATCAGCCCCAGCATTTT	CASSFPDRSNQPQHF
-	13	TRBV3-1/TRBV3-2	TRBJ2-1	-	TGTGCCAGCAGCCATCTAGCCCGACCTGAGCAGTTCTTC	CASSHLARPEQFF
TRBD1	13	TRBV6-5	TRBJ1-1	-	TGTGCCAGCACCCTCGACAGGGGCACTGAAGCTTTCTTT	CASTLDRGTEAFF
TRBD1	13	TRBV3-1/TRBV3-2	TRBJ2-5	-	TGTGCCAGCAGGAAGACAGGGACAGAGACCCAGTACTTC	CASRKTGTETQYF
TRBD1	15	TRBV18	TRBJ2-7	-	TGTGCCAGCTCACCAGGGACAGGAATATCCTACGAGCAGTACTTC	CASSPGTGISYEQYF
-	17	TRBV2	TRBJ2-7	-	TGTGCCAGCACTCTCAACAGGGTGGGCTTGACATCCTACGAGCAGTACTTC	CASTLNRVGLTSYEQYF
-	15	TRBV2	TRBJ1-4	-	TGTGCCAGCAGTGAAGTCGGGGGGCCGGATGAAAAACTGTTTTTT	CASSEVGGPDEKLFF
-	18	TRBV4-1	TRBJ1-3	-	TGCGCCAGCAGCCAAGAACTCCTAGGAACAGGGTTGGGAAACACCATATATTTT	CASSQELLGTGLGNTIYF
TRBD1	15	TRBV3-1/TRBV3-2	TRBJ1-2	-	TGTGCCAGCAGCGCCGGACAGGGAAGTAACTATGGCTACACCTTC	CASSAGQGSNYGYTF
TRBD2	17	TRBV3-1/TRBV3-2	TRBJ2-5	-	TGTGCCAGCAGCCAGCCCCAGGCGTCTAGCGGGAGGGCCACCCAGTACTTC	CASSQPQASSGRATQYF
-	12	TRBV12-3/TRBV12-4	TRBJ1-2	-	TGTGCCAGCAGTCCGGGGATTTGGGGCTACACCTTC	CASSPGIWGYTF
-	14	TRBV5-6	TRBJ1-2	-	TGTGCCAGCAGCTTGGGACGTCAGGGCTACGGCTACACCTTC	CASSLGRQGYGYTF
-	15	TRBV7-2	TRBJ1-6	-	TGTGCCAGCAGCTTAGCGCAGGCGAATAATTCACCCCTCCACTTT	CASSLAQANNSPLHF
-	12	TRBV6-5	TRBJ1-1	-	TGTGCCAGCAGTTCTCCCCAACTTGAAGCTTTCTTT	CASSSPQLEAFF
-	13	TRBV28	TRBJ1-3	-	TGTGCCAGCAGTTTCAATTCCGGAAACACCATATATTTT	CASSFNSGNTIYF
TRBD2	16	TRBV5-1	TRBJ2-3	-	TGCGCCAGCAGCTTGGAACTAGCGGGACTTGTAGATACGCAGTATTTT	CASSLELAGLVDTQYF
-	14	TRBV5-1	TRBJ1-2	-	TGCGCCAGCAGCTTTGAAGGAGCGAACTCTGGCTACACCTTC	CASSFEGANSGYTF
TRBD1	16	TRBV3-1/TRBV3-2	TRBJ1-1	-	TGTGCCAGCAGCCAAGCAGCAGCAGGGGGCGCGAATGGTGCTTTCTTT	CASSQAAAGGANGAFF
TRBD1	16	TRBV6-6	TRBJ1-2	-	TGTGCCTCCAATGGGCAGTTACGCTACAGGGGGCCTGGCTACACCTTC	CASNGQLRYRGPGYTF
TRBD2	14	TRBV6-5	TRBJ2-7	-	TGTGCCAGCAGTATACTAGCGGGACACTACGAGCAGTACTTC	CASSILAGHYEQYF
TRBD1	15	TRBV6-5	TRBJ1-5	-	TGTGCCAGCAGTCCCACAGGGGGTAGAAATCAGCCCCAGCATTTT	CASSPTGGRNQPQHF
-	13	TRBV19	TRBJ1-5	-	TGTGCCAGTAGTATAGGAGGGGGACAGCCCCAGCATTTT	CASSIGGGQPQHF
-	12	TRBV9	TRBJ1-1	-	TGTGCCAGCAGCGCCCAGAACACTGAAGCTTTCTTT	CASSAQNTEAFF
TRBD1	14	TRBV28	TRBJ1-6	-	TGTGCCAGCAGTGGGACAGGAGGTGGATCACCCCTCCACTTT	CASSGTGGGSPLHF
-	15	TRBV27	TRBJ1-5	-	TGTGCCAGCAACACTATTAGTTCCAGCAATCAGCCCCAGCATTTT	CASNTISSSNQPQHF
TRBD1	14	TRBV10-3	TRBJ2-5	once	TGTGCCATCAGCCAGGGGGTAAATGAAGAGACCCAGTACTTC	CAISQGVNEETQYF
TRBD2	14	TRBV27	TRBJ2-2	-	TGTGCCAGCAAGCGGGAAACGAACACCGGGGAGCTGTTTTTT	CASKRETNTGELFF
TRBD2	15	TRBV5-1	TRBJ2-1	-	TGCGCCAGCAGCCCGACTAGCGGGAACTACAATGAGCAGTTCTTC	CASSPTSGNYNEQFF
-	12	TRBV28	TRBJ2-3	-	TGTGCCAGCAGCACGGGAGTTTATAAGCAGTATTTT	CASSTGVYKQYF
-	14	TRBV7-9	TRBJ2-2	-	TGTGCCAGCAGCCTTGGACAGAACACCGGGGAGCTGTTTTTT	CASSLGQNTGELFF
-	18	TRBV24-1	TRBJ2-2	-	TGTGCCACCAGTGATATCGAGGGTCTACCGGCGAACACCGGGGAGCTGTTTTTT	CATSDIEGLPANTGELFF